The rows below give T cell receptor beta chains drawn from one sample of a study of blood T cells in healthy people across ages. TCRdb redid the calling of the 5' RACE reads with MiXCR, one entry per CDR3 protein. The sample lists around 790,000 distinct CDR3 sequences, roughly 44% occurring once. Sequencing used blood. These receptors were obtained from a man aged 55 to 69 in good health. The CDR3 runs from the conserved cysteine through the conserved F or W. The D gene is left open where the match is weak. A row's size may be missing; if present it is once, few, many or a size class.

cdr3_nt cdr3_aa j_call d_call clone_size v_call
TGTGCCAGCAGGGAGTCGGGCCGGAATGAGCAGTTCTTC CASRESGRNEQFF TRBJ2-1 NA NA TRBV6-5
TGTGCCAGCAGCCCTTACAGGGGGCCATACTACGAGCAGTACTTC CASSPYRGPYYEQYF TRBJ2-7 TRBD1 NA TRBV6-5
TGTGCCAGCAGTCTAGGAGTAGACTCAGACAATGAGCAGTTCTTC CASSLGVDSDNEQFF TRBJ2-1 NA few TRBV7-9
TGTGCCAGCAGCCAAGATACCGGGTCTCACACCGATAATTCACCCCTCCACTTT CASSQDTGSHTDNSPLHF TRBJ1-6 NA NA TRBV14
TGTGCCAGCAGCGTAGGTACAGCTATAACTGAAGCTTTCTTT CASSVGTAITEAFF TRBJ1-1 NA NA TRBV13
TGTACCAGCAGTTCTCGGGGCTCGGCATTCCCCATTGATTCGTTCTTC CTSSSRGSAFPIDSFF TRBJ2-1 NA NA TRBV28
TGTGCCAGTAGTATAACAGTCTACAATGAGCAGTTCTTC CASSITVYNEQFF TRBJ2-1 NA once TRBV19
TGTGCCAGCAGTGAATCCCACGGGGATGAGCAGTTCTTC CASSESHGDEQFF TRBJ2-1 NA few TRBV25-1
TGTGCCAGCAGTTTAGGGGGGACAGGTGGTGGCTACACCTTC CASSLGGTGGGYTF TRBJ1-2 TRBD1 few TRBV27
TGTGCCAGCAGTTCCAACCAGGGTTACACTGAAGCTTTCTTT CASSSNQGYTEAFF TRBJ1-1 NA NA TRBV12-3/TRBV12-4
TGTGCCAGCTCACCATTCGGACCCCAGGGGCGCTATGGCTACACCTTC CASSPFGPQGRYGYTF TRBJ1-2 NA NA TRBV18
TGTGCCAGCAGCCCTGGGGGACTAGCGGGGTCTAGCTCCTACAATGAGCAGTTCTTC CASSPGGLAGSSSYNEQFF TRBJ2-1 TRBD2 NA TRBV28
TGTGCCAGCAGTAAGACCGAGACCCAAGAGACCCAGTACTTC CASSKTETQETQYF TRBJ2-5 NA few TRBV6-6
TGCAGTGCTAGACGGGGACAGACCATCTCCTACAATGAGCAGTTCTTC CSARRGQTISYNEQFF TRBJ2-1 TRBD1 few TRBV20-1
TGTGCCAGCAGCTTATTGTACCAAGAGACCCAGTACTTC CASSLLYQETQYF TRBJ2-5 NA few TRBV7-8
TGTGCCAGCAGCCCTACCACCCTCTTAGCGGGGGGTTCCTACGAGCAGTACTTC CASSPTTLLAGGSYEQYF TRBJ2-7 TRBD2 NA TRBV3-1
TGTGCCAGCAGCCCTAGTGTTAATGAGCAGTTCTTC CASSPSVNEQFF TRBJ2-1 NA few TRBV3-1
TGTGCCAGCAGACTAGCGGGATACAATGAGCAGTTCTTC CASRLAGYNEQFF TRBJ2-1 TRBD2 NA TRBV28
TGTGCCAGCAGCGGAGGGGGGTTGTACGAGCAGTACTTC CASSGGGLYEQYF TRBJ2-7 NA NA TRBV27
TGTGCCATCAGGGGGACGGACTCCTACGAGCAGTACTTC CAIRGTDSYEQYF TRBJ2-7 NA many TRBV10-3
TGTGCCAGCAGCTCTAGCTCCATCCTAGCGGCCAGCACAGATACGCAGTATTTT CASSSSSILAASTDTQYF TRBJ2-3 TRBD2 NA TRBV7-2
TGTGCCAGCAGCCCGCCCCGGACCCGCTACAATGAGCAGTTCTTC CASSPPRTRYNEQFF TRBJ2-1 NA NA TRBV5-6
TGCAGTGCTAGAGTCCTGACAGGGATGGGAGAGACCCAGTACTTC CSARVLTGMGETQYF TRBJ2-5 TRBD1 NA TRBV20-1
TGTGCCAGCAGCGTAGACAGACAAGAGACCCAGTACTTC CASSVDRQETQYF TRBJ2-5 NA NA TRBV7-7
TGTGCCACCAGCGGGGGTTCCCTGAGGGCTATCACCTCCACAGATACGCAGTATTTT CATSGGSLRAITSTDTQYF TRBJ2-3 NA NA TRBV15
TGTGCCAGCAGTTACTCGGGGGCGCTGAGCAATCAGCCCCAGCATTTT CASSYSGALSNQPQHF TRBJ1-5 NA NA TRBV6-2/TRBV6-3
TGTGCCTGCGAAGCCCCTGGGGCCAACGTCCTGACTTTC CACEAPGANVLTF TRBJ2-6 NA NA TRBV5-6
TGTGCCAGCAACTTAGAGCAGTTCTTC CASNLEQFF TRBJ2-1 NA NA TRBV5-8
TGTGCCAGCAGCACAAGACAGGGGGCAACCACAGATACGCAGTATTTT CASSTRQGATTDTQYF TRBJ2-3 TRBD1 NA TRBV5-6
TGTGCCAGCCGGGACACCCGCTCTGGGGCCAACGTCCTGACTTTC CASRDTRSGANVLTF TRBJ2-6 NA NA TRBV12-3/TRBV12-4
TGCGCCAGCAGCTTGGGACAGGGTCGGAATGAGCAGTTCTTC CASSLGQGRNEQFF TRBJ2-1 TRBD1 few TRBV5-1
TGCAGTGCTAGTTCGGCCTTGGGAAATTCACCCCTCCACTTT CSASSALGNSPLHF TRBJ1-6 NA NA TRBV20-1
TGCAGTGCTAGAGGAGCAGGCAGGGGGACGGGGACCCAGTACTTC CSARGAGRGTGTQYF TRBJ2-5 TRBD1 NA TRBV20-1
TGTGCCAGCAGCTTAATTCGGACAGGGGGCGCCGAGCAGTACTTC CASSLIRTGGAEQYF TRBJ2-7 TRBD1 NA TRBV11-2
TGTGCCAGCAGTGAACTGGGAAACACCATATATTTT CASSELGNTIYF TRBJ1-3 NA once TRBV25-1
TGTGCCAGCTCACCCCCCGGGGTTAGCTCCTACAATGAGCAGTTCTTC CASSPPGVSSYNEQFF TRBJ2-1 NA NA TRBV18
TGTGCCAACCCGATTACAGGGGCGTATGGCTACACCTTC CANPITGAYGYTF TRBJ1-2 TRBD1 NA TRBV10-3
TGTGCCACCAGCAGAGATGCGGGGGCCTACAATGAGCAGTTCTTC CATSRDAGAYNEQFF TRBJ2-1 TRBD2 NA TRBV15
TGTGCCAGCAGTGAGGGGACAGGGGGCATCTATGGCTACACCTTC CASSEGTGGIYGYTF TRBJ1-2 TRBD1 few TRBV6-1
TGTGCCAGCAGCTTGGAGGGCAGAGCTCTAGATGGCTACACCTTC CASSLEGRALDGYTF TRBJ1-2 NA NA TRBV5-5
TGTGCCAGCAGCCCGCACGCGGGAGGTGAGCAGTTCTTC CASSPHAGGEQFF TRBJ2-1 TRBD2 few TRBV7-2
TGTGCCAGCAGCCCCAGACGGGGGGGCCCTATAAGGGAGCAGTTCTTC CASSPRRGGPIREQFF TRBJ2-1 TRBD2 NA TRBV7-9
TGTGCCAGCAGTCCCCTCTGGACAGTCAACTATGGCTACACCTTC CASSPLWTVNYGYTF TRBJ1-2 NA NA TRBV5-8
TGTGCCAGCAGCTTAGAGGTCCAGGACCCCTGGGGCGAGCAGTACTTC CASSLEVQDPWGEQYF TRBJ2-7 NA NA TRBV11-2
TGTGCCTGGAGTGGTCCGCTCGGTGAAAAACTGTTTTTT CAWSGPLGEKLFF TRBJ1-4 NA NA TRBV30
TGTGCCAGCAGGAGACCCACAGGGTCTGGCTACACCTTC CASRRPTGSGYTF TRBJ1-2 NA few TRBV6-2/TRBV6-3